This T cell receptor beta chain originates from a study of T cell changes during pregnancy in multiple sclerosis. V was cut by 5 bases and J by 1 base, with 11 bases left in between. Germline-derived CDR1 and CDR2 are MNHNS and SASEGT. The CDR3 runs 14 residues. The protocol was immunoSEQ multiplex PCR, while the TCRdb copy is restricted to in-frame clones and leaves out a portion. The sample lists roughly 71,000 clones, 80% to 95% seen once, with 1.5% to 2% in the top ten. Sequencing was performed on peripheral blood, taken in the first trimester of pregnancy. V usage is TRBV6-1 and J usage is TRBJ1-1; possibly TRBD1 for D (6 bases). This sequence was found in a female donor in good health, enrolled as a control in a pregnancy study. The CDR3, as DNA: TGTGCCAGCAGTCCAGGGGCTAAGAACACTGAAGCTTTCTTT. Translated, it gives CASSPGAKNTEAFF.